What follows is one T cell receptor (beta chain) and its context. The data stem from a study of blood T cell repertoires in COVID-19. There are 15 residues in the CDR3. Germline CDR1 reads MNHEY; CDR2 reads SVGAGI. V lost 6 bases to trimming and J lost 7 bases; unmatched junction nucleotides: 8. Per the authors' pipeline: Nucleated cell counts were estimated from reference gene primer amplification. Assay used: immunoSEQ multiplex PCR; TCRdb lists only in-frame clones, some missing. The V and J calls and clone size are taken from that table; D and trimming were inferred from the DNA. Altogether around 72,000 clones are present, approximately 83% being singletons, with the ten largest covering around 4.1%.

The chain employs TRBV6-5 and TRBJ2-3, with 12 bases aligning to TRBD2. The TCR sequence derives from a woman aged 55-75 years with acute or convalescent COVID-19. Sequencing input: peripheral blood. CDR3 in DNA: TGTGCCAGCAGCCCCCCTAGCGGGGGGGCGAATACGCAGTATTTT. Protein: CASSPPSGGANTQYF.